Listed here is a single T cell receptor (beta chain). This clonotype was seen a few times. The specificity of this receptor is unknown. The input lacks base qualities; no much larger clone sits a single base away. Ficoll-Paque density gradient centrifugation was used to isolate PBMCs. This sample was taken from a study of T-cell memory formation after mild COVID-19 (dated by TCRdb to the early 2020s). Concerning the study at large: TCR sequence clusters from the two donors were found to be largely donor specific. Longitudinal TCRalpha and TCRbeta repertoire sequencing tracked T-cell clones expanding and contracting after mild COVID-19 in a couple of donors. Two young, previously healthy adult volunteers, one female and one male, were included in the cohort.

General conclusions and limits of the study: Some responding clones were detected in pre-infection memory, suggesting pre-existing cross-reactive memory T cells joined the SARS-CoV-2 response. Contracting CD4+ clones were found mainly in CM and EM memory subsets, while CD8+ clones were enriched in EMRA. Whether the second-wave clones peaking on day 37 were SARS-CoV-2 specific was not confirmed. Clones contracting from day 15 to 85 had balanced CD4/CD8 phenotypes, while a second wave expanding from day 15 to 37 was biased towards CD4+. The study covered only a couple of mild cases, and larger cohorts including severe cases with pre-infection samples were considered necessary.

The reads were generated on an Illumina NovaSeq 6000. Using 5'RACE with constant-segment primers, TCRalpha and TCRbeta cDNA libraries were constructed, with sample barcodes and unique molecular identifiers added in the process. RNA was extracted from every sample with Trizol reagent. Amplification of the libraries took two PCR steps, and the second step added a second sample barcode plus Illumina TruSeq adapters. Sequencing of the libraries was done on an Illumina NovaSeq, producing 2 x 150 bp paired-end reads. Processing in the source paper ran as follows. The reads were demultiplexed and collapsed into UMI-guided consensus sequences using migec v1.2.7. Using mixcr v2.1.11, the UMI consensuses were aligned to TRA and TRB V and J templates and assembled into clonotypes. A clonotype was counted as expanded or contracted only if both edgeR and NoisET called the change significant, with noise models trained on biological replicates. For edgeR calls, the thresholds were a false discovery rate-adjusted p below 0.01 and a log2 fold-change of 1. As an exploratory analysis of dynamics, max-normalized trajectories of the 1000 most abundant clonotypes were examined with PCA combined with hierarchical clustering. Separately sequenced CD4+ and CD8+ repertoires were used to assign a CD4 or CD8 phenotype to each responding clone. TCRdb applied fastp at Q25 and MiXCR to the public reads, then kept only in-frame beta chains. Rows matching on CDR3 protein sequence are summarized as one entry with the most common DNA and genes. The V and J calls come from TCRdb's annotation, not from the publication. The sample contains 250,000 to 350,000 distinct CDR3 sequences, around 15% of them found a single time. The top ten hold less than 30% of the sample.

The specimen was PBMCs or a T cell subset sorted from them (not recorded which). The source is a man aged 18 to 29 who had mild COVID-19 (a few samples of this study predate the infection). The sample titles of this study are shuffled in the database, so cell type and time point are left out; the donor was told from shared clones.

The nucleotide sequence reads as follows: TGCGCCAGCAGGGTTAACAGGGGGAACTATGGCTACACCTTC. It translates as CASRVNRGNYGYTF. The chain employs TRBV4-1 and TRBJ1-2; TRBD1 agrees with 8 junctional bases. CDR1 MGHRA and CDR2 YSYEKL were looked up in the germline V gene. The CDR3 contains 14 residues, cysteine and phenylalanine counted. Only the CDR3 portion is preserved as DNA: 42 bases, with reading frame beginning at the first base. After removal of 6 bases from V and 2 bases from J, the junction retains 5 bases not matched to a gene.